The 24 T cell receptor beta chains below were found in one sample sequenced in a study of human T cells and chemical hapten exposure. From the RACE reads, TCRdb called clonotypes with MiXCR, one entry per CDR3 protein. Of around 110,000 distinct CDR3 sequences in the sample, 9% to 14% were seen once. Sample time point: patch test 1, 2 weeks after DPC sensitization. The sample's treatment: therapeutic diphenylcyclopropenone sensitization with weekly scalp DPC. Sample: whole blood, taken in connection with sensitization to the hapten diphenylcyclopropenone (DPC). All receptors come from a woman between 50 and 59 years old with alopecia areata. Some clones in this sample may be carry-over from other donors' samples.

There are a few counts of this clonotype. The V and J genes are TRBV2 and TRBJ1-6, with D unclear. CDR1 and CDR2 (germline): SNHLY, FYNNEI. Trimming removed 1 base at V and 9 bases at J, with 10 bases between. This CDR3 has 14 amino acids. As DNA, the CDR3 is TGTGCCAGCAGTGAAGAAGGAGGAGTTTCACCCCTCCACTTT. This sequence encodes CASSEEGGVSPLHF.

The rearrangement uses TRBV7-8 and TRBJ1-1; TRBD1 might be the D (5 bases). Germline lookup yields CDR1 SGHVS and CDR2 FQNEAQ. The germline V and J ends were trimmed by 3 bases and 11 bases, with 16 bases remaining between them. This CDR3 contains 13 residues. In DNA, the CDR3 is TGTGCCAGCAGCTTGTGGGGACCCGGCCATGCTTTCTTT. Translated: CASSLWGPGHAFF.

This clonotype was counted a few times. This chain joins TRBV5-1 and TRBJ2-7, with D perhaps TRBD1 or TRBD2 (5 bases each). V shed 3 bases and J shed 2 bases, with 15 bases lying between them. CDR1 is SGHRS and CDR2 is YFSETQ in the germline V gene. This CDR3 has 15 residues. In DNA form, the CDR3 reads TGCGCCAGCAGCTGGGGGACGGACGGGGCCTACGAGCAGTACTTC. Protein: CASSWGTDGAYEQYF.

This clonotype was detected many times. The chain couples TRBV29-1 to TRBJ2-3; a possible D gene is TRBD1 (6 bases). With 7 bases removed from V and 5 bases from J, the gap between germline ends came to 16 bases. The CDR3 length is 13 residues. CDR1 SQVTM and CDR2 ANQGSEA come from the germline V gene. CDR3 residues: CSARQGSGDTQYF. The CDR3 bases are TGCAGCGCCCGGCAGGGGTCGGGAGATACGCAGTATTTT.

The V and J genes are TRBV6-5 and TRBJ1-6, with D possibly being TRBD1 (6 bases). The CDR3 is made up of 18 amino acids. CDR1 is MNHEY, CDR2 SVGAGI, per germline. V lost 2 bases and J lost 2, with 16 bases in between. In nucleotides, the CDR3 is TGTGCCAGCAGTTACAGGCGGCCGGGGACACCCTATAATTCACCCCTCCACTTT. Translated, it gives CASSYRRPGTPYNSPLHF.

This clonotype turned up a few times. The gene calls are TRBV4-3 and TRBJ2-3; 12 bases align to TRBD2. Germline V lookup: CDR1 LGHNA, CDR2 YSLEER. CDR3 length: 18 amino acids. The junction had 7 bases not matched to a gene; V was cut back by 0 bases and J by 3 bases. DNA for the CDR3: TGCGCCAGCAGCCAAGATCGGCTAGCGGGGGGGAGGACAGATACGCAGTATTTT. Translated, it gives CASSQDRLAGGRTDTQYF.

This clonotype has a count of ten or more. The gene calls are TRBV7-9 and TRBJ2-7; D gene ambiguous. CDR1 is SEHNR and CDR2 is FQNEAQ in the germline V gene (reference sequence). Trimming cost V 3 bases and J 0 bases, with 6 bases left between them. CDR3 length: 13 amino acids. Written as DNA, the CDR3 is TGTGCCAGCAGCTTTGGAAGCTCCTACGAGCAGTACTTC. Protein: CASSFGSSYEQYF.

The CDR3 bases are TGTGCCAGCAGAACAGGGTCCCTCGACTACAATGAGCAGTTCTTC. Encoded protein: CASRTGSLDYNEQFF. The V gene is TRBV28, the J gene TRBJ2-1; TRBD1 might be the D (6 bases). Trimming stripped 6 bases from V and 3 bases from J, with 15 bases between. The CDR3 consists of 15 residues. CDR1 and CDR2 from the germline V gene are MDHEN and SYDVKM.

This clonotype was counted ten times or more. The chain uses TRBV5-4 and TRBJ2-3; a possible D gene is TRBD1 (6 bases). This CDR3 is built from 16 residues. V was trimmed by 4 bases and J by 2 bases, leaving 17 bases between them. Germline-derived CDR1 and CDR2 are SGHNT and YYREEE (reference sequence). The CDR3 protein is CASSTGQQPTTDTQYF. In DNA, the CDR3 is TGTGCCAGCAGCACCGGACAGCAACCAACCACAGATACGCAGTATTTT.

This clonotype occurred a few times. The chain carries TRBV7-2 and TRBJ2-7, with D perhaps matching TRBD1 or TRBD2 (5 bases each). The germline V gene has CDR1 SGHTA and CDR2 FQGNSA. The CDR3 covers 15 residues. Trimming left V 4 bases short and J 6 bases short, with 19 bases between. In DNA, the CDR3 is TGTGCCAGCAGCTCCCGGGGCCAGGCCCAGGGCGAGCAGTACTTC. This gives the protein CASSSRGQAQGEQYF.

This clonotype was counted many times. The chain carries TRBV6-1 and TRBJ2-3; 8 positions match TRBD2. V dropped 7 bases and J dropped 4; count of bases not matched to a gene: 13. Germline V gene sequence: CDR1 MNHNS, CDR2 SASEGT. The CDR3 has 16 amino acids. The chain's CDR3 is CASTLPGGAPPDTQYF. The CDR3, as DNA: TGTGCCAGCACCCTACCCGGGGGGGCCCCCCCAGATACGCAGTATTTT.

This clonotype was seen more than once but under ten times. The chain recombines TRBV2 with TRBJ1-1; no clear D gene. Trimming removed 4 bases at V and 7 bases at J, with 10 bases between. The CDR3 has 12 residues. Germline-derived CDR1 and CDR2 are SNHLY and FYNNEI. The CDR3 spells CASSGESGEAFF. CDR3 DNA: TGTGCCAGCAGTGGTGAGTCCGGTGAAGCTTTCTTT.

The table lists this clonotype with a few counts. This chain joins TRBV28 and TRBJ1-2; D perhaps matches TRBD1 (5 bases). Germline CDR1 reads MDHEN; CDR2 reads SYDVKM. V lost 8 bases to trimming and J lost 2 bases, with 9 bases between them. There are 12 residues in the CDR3. The CDR3, as DNA: TGTGCCAGCTATGACAGAAACTATGGCTACACCTTC. Amino acid sequence: CASYDRNYGYTF.

This clonotype has only a few counts. CDR3 nucleotide sequence: TGCGCCAGCAGCTTGGGGGACAGGGATAACACTGAAGCTTTCTTT. It encodes CASSLGDRDNTEAFF. The chain recombines TRBV5-1 with TRBJ1-1, with 9 bases that match TRBD1. The CDR3 totals 15 residues. The germline CDR1 and CDR2 sequences are SGHRS and YFSETQ. The V and J ends lost 0 bases and 2 bases, in that order; junction bases with no gene match: 2.

This clonotype was counted at least ten times. This chain joins TRBV7-6 and TRBJ2-6; D is uncertain. Between the trimmed V and J ends, which lost 8 bases and 1 base, there was a span of 6 bases. CDR3 length equals 13 residues. CDR1 and CDR2 (germline): SGHVS, FNYEAQ. The CDR3: CASARSGANVLTF. The CDR3 DNA reads as TGTGCCAGCGCCCGATCTGGGGCCAACGTCCTGACTTTC. The full variable domain, its missing parts supplied by reference TRBV7-6 and TRBJ2-6, is GAGVSQSPRYKVTKRGQDVALRCDPISGHVSLYWYRQALGQGPEFLTYFNYEAQQDKSGLPNDRFSAERPEGSISTLTIQRTEQRDSAMYRCASARSGANVLTFGAGSRLTVL.

This clonotype turned up a few times. V usage is TRBV4-2 and J usage is TRBJ2-3; no clear D gene. Trimming removed 4 bases at V and 0 bases at J, with 14 bases between. Germline V gene data show CDR1 as LGHNA and CDR2 as YNFKEQ. The CDR3 is made up of 16 amino acids. CDR3 loop: CASSPERMASTDTQYF. Written as DNA, the CDR3 is TGTGCCAGCAGCCCCGAGAGGATGGCTAGCACAGATACGCAGTATTTT.

V usage is TRBV23-1 and J usage is TRBJ2-1, with 9 bases fitting TRBD1. TRBV23-1 is an ORF, with its function uncertain. The CDR3 totals 16 residues. V trimming: 3 bases; J trimming: 4 bases; junction bases outside the gene matches: 7. The CDR3 DNA reads as TGCGCCAGCAGTCATCACCAAGGACAGGGGTACAATGAGCAGTTCTTC. Translation: CASSHHQGQGYNEQFF.

The rearrangement uses TRBV5-1 and TRBJ1-1; D might be TRBD1 (6 bases). The germline V gene has CDR1 SGHRS and CDR2 YFSETQ. CDR3 size: 16 residues. Trimming removed 4 bases from V and 1 base from J, with 17 bases in between. As DNA, the CDR3 is TGCGCCAGCAGCCTAACGCCCGGGACAACGAACACTGAAGCTTTCTTT. Translated: CASSLTPGTTNTEAFF.

J is TRBJ2-3 and V is TRBV5-1; 10 bases line up with TRBD2. The CDR3 consists of 15 residues. The J segment lost 6 bases and the V segment lost 4 bases, leaving 8 bases of the junction unmatched. Germline-derived CDR1 and CDR2 are SGHRS and YFSETQ. As DNA, the CDR3 is TGCGCCAGCAGCACCCTAGCGGGAGTGTCGGATACGCAGTATTTT. It codes for CASSTLAGVSDTQYF.

The V gene is TRBV28, the J gene TRBJ2-4; TRBD1 agrees at 7 bases. This CDR3 is 15 amino acids long. CDR1 and CDR2 from the germline V gene are MDHEN and SYDVKM. The junction had 11 bases not matched to a gene; V was cut back by 5 bases and J by 7 bases. This CDR3 reads CASSGADRSRNIQYF. The CDR3 region has the DNA TGTGCCAGCAGTGGGGCGGACAGGAGTAGGAACATTCAGTACTTC. Full variable domain (remainder filled in from reference TRBV28 and TRBJ2-4): DVKVTQSSRYLVKRTGEKVFLECVQDMDHENMFWYRQDPGLGLRLIYFSYDVKMKEKGDIPEGYSVSREKKERFSLILESASTNQTSMYLCASSGADRSRNIQYFGAGTRLSVL.

At least ten counts were recorded for this clonotype. J is TRBJ2-2 and V is TRBV5-1, with D possibly being TRBD1 or TRBD2 (5 bases each). V was shortened by 3 bases and J by 1 base, with 13 bases between the two germline ends. Germline V lookup: CDR1 SGHRS, CDR2 YFSETQ. This CDR3 is built from 16 residues. CDR3 in amino acids: CASSSSGTVNTGELFF. The CDR3 nucleotides are TGCGCCAGCAGCTCCTCCGGGACGGTGAACACCGGGGAGCTGTTTTTT. Variable domain in full (rest from reference TRBV5-1 and TRBJ2-2): KAGVTQTPRYLIKTRGQQVTLSCSPISGHRSVSWYQQTPGQGLQFLFEYFSETQRNKGNFPGRFSGRQFSNSRSEMNVSTLELGDSALYLCASSSSGTVNTGELFFGEGSRLTVL.

This clonotype was seen at least ten times. CDR3 DNA: TGTGCCAGCAGCCCGCCCTGGGAGTACAATGAGCAGTTCTTC. Translating gives CASSPPWEYNEQFF. The chain carries TRBV7-9 and TRBJ2-1, with D tentatively TRBD2 (5 bases). Germline CDR1 and CDR2: SEHNR and FQNEAQ (reference sequence). Trimming took 5 bases from V and 4 from J, leaving 12 bases between them. The CDR3 has 14 residues. Based on the CDR3 plus reference TRBV7-9 and TRBJ2-1, the full variable domain is DTGVSQNPRHKITKRGQNVTFRCDPISEHNRLYWYRQTLGQGPEFLTYFQNEAQLEKSRLLSDRFSAERPKGSFSTLEIQRTEQGDSAMYLCASSPPWEYNEQFFGPGTRLTVL.

The rearrangement uses TRBV27 and TRBJ2-1; 13 nucleotides agree with TRBD2. Germline trimming cut 6 bases from V and 1 base from J; bases unmatched to any gene: 6. This CDR3 region has 17 residues. The germline V gene has CDR1 MNHEY and CDR2 SMNVEV (reference sequence). The CDR3 region has the DNA TGTGCCAGCAGGACTAGCGGGGGGTTTGGGTCCTACAATGAGCAGTTCTTC. This translates into CASRTSGGFGSYNEQFF.

This clonotype showed up just a few times. The chain recombines TRBV28 with TRBJ2-7, with 10 bases lining up with TRBD1. The CDR3 has 16 residues. Looked up from germline, CDR1 is MDHEN and CDR2 is SYDVKM. The V segment lost 6 bases and the J segment 2 bases; nucleotides outside the gene matches: 10. In DNA, the CDR3 is TGTGCCAGCAGCCCCCTTCCTGGGACAGGGGCCTACGAGCAGTACTTC. Its protein product is CASSPLPGTGAYEQYF. The full variable domain, its missing parts supplied by reference TRBV28 and TRBJ2-7, is DVKVTQSSRYLVKRTGEKVFLECVQDMDHENMFWYRQDPGLGLRLIYFSYDVKMKEKGDIPEGYSVSREKKERFSLILESASTNQTSMYLCASSPLPGTGAYEQYFGPGTRLTVT.